This T cell receptor (beta chain) is drawn from a study of blood T cell repertoires in COVID-19. The germline V gene has CDR1 LGHNA and CDR2 YNFKEQ. V lost 4 bases to trimming and J lost 5 bases; unmatched junction nucleotides: 5. The CDR3 has 14 residues. The protocol was immunoSEQ multiplex PCR, while the TCRdb copy is restricted to in-frame clones and leaves out a portion. The table shows 200,000 to 250,000 clones, with around four fifths occurring only once. There are many counts of this clone. The source material was peripheral blood. The receptor was isolated from a woman aged 55-75 years who had recovered from COVID-19. The rearrangement links TRBV4-2 to TRBJ1-1, with 9 nucleotides matching TRBD1. CDR3 nucleotides: TGTGCCAGCAGCCGGACAGGGGTGGTAACTGAAGCTTTCTTT. Amino acid sequence: CASSRTGVVTEAFF.